What follows is one T cell receptor beta chain and its context. The clone's antigen remains unknown. Within one base of it there is no much larger clone, and no base qualities were kept. The High Capacity cDNA Reverse Transcription Kit was used to reverse transcribe all of the isolated RNA, meaning that expressed TCRB transcripts were what got sequenced. Deep immunoSEQ sequencing was applied to naive, central memory and regulatory T cell samples, giving an average of about 3.6 million total reads per sample. After sorted cells were lysed in RLT buffer, RNA was extracted with DNase-treated RNeasy Micro or Mini kits, with the choice depending on cell number. Each cell subset was processed separately to prevent cross-contamination, with patient and healthy donor samples processed together. Using the immunoSEQ multiplex PCR, TCRB sequences were amplified from cDNA into 87-bp fragments spanning the CDR3 region. The amplicons were sequenced using the Illumina HiSeq platform. Processing in the source paper ran as follows. PCR bias was computationally corrected using synthetic template baselines, reads within Hamming distance 2 were collapsed, and singletons that could not be merged were discarded. Reads were aligned to IMGT to assign V, D and J genes, CDR3 length, and insertions or deletions at six rearrangement sites. Within each subset, clonotype counts were normalized to sorted cell number, after which true diversity and Gini coefficients were computed with the tcR R package. Repertoire sharing was quantified using the overlap coefficient calculated on TCRB nucleotide sequences. The table was pulled from immuneACCESS by TCRdb, which kept in-frame rearrangements only. Such tables lose some clones; where checked, under half of the loss comes from unresolved V genes, and the rest has no known cause. V, J and clone size are those of that table, while D and trimming were read from the DNA. The sample table lists some 150,000 clones, about 50% of them with a count of one. Under 0.5% of the sample is held by the ten biggest clonotypes.

These data are taken from a study of beta chain features in type 1 diabetes (dated by TCRdb to 2016 to 2019). Concerning the study at large: Mean age, gender distribution, total cell number and subset yield were not different between patients and healthy donors. A total of approximately 110,000,000 sorted cells were examined across all samples, and a strong correlation was observed between cell number per subset and RNA yield. The study compared the TCRB repertoires of sorted circulating CD4+ T cell subsets in recently diagnosed type 1 diabetes patients with those in matched healthy donors. Regulatory and stem cell-like memory subsets were isolated from only 8 patients and roughly 8 healthy donors, whereas naive and central memory subsets came from all 28 donors.

Broader findings and caveats from the paper: Shorter templates might be favored by PCR, yet because patient and control samples were amplified and corrected together, any such skew would affect both groups equally. A moderate but significant shortening of TCRB CDR3 length was observed in type 1 diabetes patients in all four CD4+ subsets. Because small numbers of individuals were included in the HLA sub-analyses, any influence of HLA type on TCRB rearrangement was left unresolved. At VDJ recombination sites, patients with type 1 diabetes made fewer insertions and deleted more nucleotides, a pattern implying thymic rearrangement abnormalities. Sequencing cDNA rather than genomic DNA could over-represent highly expressing activated cells, although activation and CD3 levels did not differ between groups. The naive, central memory and regulatory TCRB repertoires appeared to resemble one another more closely among patients than among healthy donors.

Each donor gave one peripheral blood draw, averaging roughly 100 mL, which was collected into heparinised tubes. Using a panel that included CD45RO, CCR7, CD25, CD127, CD95 and CD27, naive, central memory, regulatory and stem cell-like memory CD4+ T cells were sorted on a BD FACSAria II. Purity was above 95% for every sorted population. Right away, PBMCs were isolated by Lymphoprep density gradient centrifugation and were stained directly, with no culture step. So that batch effects would be minimized, each experiment stained and sorted samples in pairs, pairing one healthy donor with one patient. Spanning cysteine to phenylalanine, the CDR3 consists of 15 amino acids. The sequence is cut down to CDR3 DNA, 45 bases in frame from base 1. Germline trimming amounts to 5 bases on V and 4 bases on J, with 9 as the count of junction bases outside the gene matches. From the germline V gene (reference sequence), CDR1 is MNHEY and CDR2 is SMNVEV.

The rearrangement joined TRBV27 to TRBJ1-2; 8 middle bases align to TRBD1. This TCR was recovered from a man aged 18 to 30 in good health. The material sequenced was Tregs from blood. Explained via the paper, the cell subset or site label denotes: regulatory CD4+ T cells. The CDR3 corresponds to CASSPRTGRRYGYTF. The DNA reads TGTGCCAGCAGTCCCCGGACAGGGCGCCGCTATGGCTACACCTTC.